The 17 T cell receptor beta chains listed next were all sequenced from one sample in a study of blood T cell repertoires in COVID-19. Sequencing used immunoSEQ multiplex PCR; TCRdb keeps in-frame clones, though not all of them. The sample gives around 50,000 clones, about nine tenths of which show up once; just over 5% is in the top ten. Sequenced input: peripheral blood. The receptors derive from a man aged 70-80 years with acute or convalescent COVID-19.

The chain recombines TRBV6-6 with TRBJ2-3; 8 bases agree with TRBD2. From germline, CDR1 is MNHNY and CDR2 SVGAGI (reference sequence). The V and J ends lost 7 bases and 0 bases, in that order; junction bases with no gene match: 6. The CDR3 loop spans 15 amino acids. The CDR3 region is CASTRAGGSTDTQYF. The CDR3 coding sequence is TGTGCCAGCACCCGCGCGGGGGGAAGCACAGATACGCAGTATTTT.

The chain employs TRBV7-2 and TRBJ1-4, with D possibly matching TRBD1 (5 bases). The germline V gene encodes CDR1 SGHTA and CDR2 FQGNSA. This CDR3 region has 13 residues. V shed 5 bases and J shed 8 bases, with 12 bases lying between them. As DNA, the CDR3 is TGTGCCAGCAGCCAGGGAAACGGGGAAAAACTGTTTTTT. The encoded protein is CASSQGNGEKLFF.

V is TRBV7-9 and J is TRBJ2-2, with 8 bases fitting TRBD1. Unmatched junction bases numbered 5, after V lost 3 bases and J lost 5 bases. Germline assignment: CDR1 SEHNR and CDR2 FQNEAQ (reference sequence). This CDR3 spans 15 amino acids. The CDR3 coding sequence is TGTGCCAGCAGCTTTGGGGACAGGCCGACCGGGGAGCTGTTTTTT. It translates to CASSFGDRPTGELFF.

The CDR3 loop reads CASSEAGGTEAFF. The CDR3 nucleotides are TGTGCCAGCTCAGAGGCGGGAGGCACTGAAGCTTTCTTT. The gene calls are TRBV18 and TRBJ1-1; D is unclear. Trimming took off 5 bases at V and 4 bases at J, with 11 bases between the two ends. The germline V gene encodes CDR1 KGHSH and CDR2 LQKENI. This CDR3 is 13 amino acids long.

This clone was detected only once. The V gene is TRBV2, the J gene TRBJ1-5, with a tentative D call TRBD1 (5 bases). Germline-derived CDR1 and CDR2 are SNHLY and FYNNEI. This CDR3 region has 14 residues. Deletions cut 5 bases from V and 6 bases from J, with 14 bases between. The CDR3 region has the DNA TGTGCCAGCAGTTCTTTCCGCCAGGGTCAGCCCCAGCATTTT. Its protein product is CASSSFRQGQPQHF.

This sequence joins TRBV18 and TRBJ1-1; D perhaps matches TRBD1 (5 bases). The V end was cut by 1 base, the J end by 0 bases, with 6 bases between. CDR1 KGHSH and CDR2 LQKENI come from the germline V gene. The CDR3 totals 14 residues. The CDR3 spells CASSPQGLNTEAFF. In DNA, the CDR3 is TGTGCCAGCTCACCACAGGGGCTGAACACTGAAGCTTTCTTT.

The chain links TRBV6-5 to TRBJ2-1; TRBD2 aligns across 9 bases. This CDR3 is built from 16 residues. V gave up 0 bases and J gave up 6 bases; unmatched junction bases: 6. CDR1 is MNHEY, CDR2 SVGAGI, per germline. CDR3 sequence (DNA): TGTGCCAGCAGTTACTCAAAGCGGGGGGTATTCAATGAGCAGTTCTTC. Protein: CASSYSKRGVFNEQFF.

CDR3 in amino acids: CASSFGTGGDTQYF. For the CDR3, the DNA is TGTGCCAGCAGCTTCGGGACAGGGGGAGATACGCAGTATTTT. The chain links TRBV7-2 to TRBJ2-3, with 11 positions matching TRBD1. The germline V gene encodes CDR1 SGHTA and CDR2 FQGNSA. There are 14 residues in the CDR3. Trimming cost V 3 bases and J 5 bases; bases outside gene matches: 1.

The V and J genes are TRBV27 and TRBJ1-2; 7 nucleotides match TRBD1. This CDR3 is 14 amino acids long. Germline V gives CDR1 MNHEY, CDR2 SMNVEV (reference sequence). Trimming cost V 3 bases and J 2 bases; bases outside gene matches: 3. CDR3 nucleotide sequence: TGTGCCAGCAGTTTCAAACAGGGGAACTATGGCTACACCTTC. This gives the protein CASSFKQGNYGYTF.

This chain links TRBV15 with TRBJ1-4; D not certain. The germline CDR1 and CDR2 sequences are LNHNV and YYDKDF (reference sequence). CDR3 length: 17 residues. V was cut by 0 bases and J by 7 bases, with 18 bases left in between. The CDR3 reads CATSRELLRIRGEKLFF. CDR3 in DNA: TGTGCCACCAGCAGAGAGTTGTTGAGGATCCGGGGTGAAAAACTGTTTTTT. The whole variable domain, remainder taken from reference TRBV15 and TRBJ1-4, is DAMVIQNPRYQVTQFGKPVTLSCSQTLNHNVMYWYQQKSSQAPKLLFHYYDKDFNNEADTPDNFQSRRPNTSFCFLDIRSPGLGDTAMYLCATSRELLRIRGEKLFFGSGTQLSVL.

The rearrangement joins TRBV19 to TRBJ2-1; the match to TRBD1 covers 8 bases. The junction had 3 bases not matched to a gene; V was cut back by 6 bases and J by 2 bases. The germline V gene has CDR1 LNHDA and CDR2 SQIVND (reference sequence). This CDR3 has 14 amino acids. The CDR3 sequence is CASRVDRAYNEQFF. The CDR3 DNA sequence: TGTGCCAGTAGGGTGGACAGGGCCTACAATGAGCAGTTCTTC.

This chain joins TRBV6-2 or TRBV6-3 and TRBJ2-6; TRBD1 is a possible D gene (6 bases). The germline V and J ends were trimmed by 4 bases and 0 bases, with 13 bases remaining between them. Germline loops: CDR1 MNHEY, CDR2 SVGEGT. The CDR3 runs to 17 residues. Here the CDR3 DNA reads TGTGCCAGCAGTTTTACTTTAGGGGGCTCTGGGGCCAACGTCCTGACTTTC. Its translation: CASSFTLGGSGANVLTF.

The chain is built from TRBV11-2 and TRBJ1-6; no reliable D call. The CDR3 runs to 12 residues. Trimming shortened V by 5 bases and J by 8 bases, and 7 bases separated the two germline ends. Germline CDR1 is SGHAT and CDR2 is FQNNGV. CDR3 sequence: CASSPIDSPLHF. The CDR3 nucleotides read TGTGCCAGCAGCCCCATTGATTCACCCCTCCACTTT.

In DNA form, the CDR3 reads TGCGCCAGCAGCTTGGGCCAGCAGGACTATGGCTACACCTTC. Amino acids: CASSLGQQDYGYTF. This rearrangement joins TRBV5-1 to TRBJ1-2; no reliable D call. The CDR3 is 14 amino acids. Trimming pared 0 bases from V and 3 bases from J, leaving 9 bases between. CDR1 is SGHRS and CDR2 is YFSETQ in the germline V gene.

The J gene is TRBJ2-7, the V gene TRBV5-4; TRBD1 matches 8 bases. CDR1 is SGHNT, CDR2 YYREEE, per germline (reference sequence). The CDR3 consists of 12 residues. V dropped 6 bases and J dropped 4; count of bases not matched to a gene: 3. CDR3 sequence reads: CASTRQGYEQYF. In nucleotides, the CDR3 is TGTGCCAGCACACGACAGGGGTACGAGCAGTACTTC.

The V gene is TRBV4-1, the J gene TRBJ2-7; TRBD1 aligns across 9 bases. CDR3 length: 15 residues. After removal of 2 bases from V and 0 bases from J, the junction contained 2 bases not matched to a gene. Germline V gene lookup returns CDR1 MGHRA and CDR2 YSYEKL. The CDR3 region has the DNA TGCGCCAGCAGCCAAATACAGGGGGCCTCCTACGAGCAGTACTTC. It is translated as CASSQIQGASYEQYF.

The genes are TRBV12-3 or TRBV12-4 and TRBJ2-1; weak D call: TRBD2 (7 bases). The CDR3 contains 11 residues. V was pared by 8 bases and J by 10 bases, with 12 bases between. CDR3 sequence: CASGGGTEQFF. DNA of the CDR3: TGTGCCAGCGGGGGAGGGACAGAGCAGTTCTTC.